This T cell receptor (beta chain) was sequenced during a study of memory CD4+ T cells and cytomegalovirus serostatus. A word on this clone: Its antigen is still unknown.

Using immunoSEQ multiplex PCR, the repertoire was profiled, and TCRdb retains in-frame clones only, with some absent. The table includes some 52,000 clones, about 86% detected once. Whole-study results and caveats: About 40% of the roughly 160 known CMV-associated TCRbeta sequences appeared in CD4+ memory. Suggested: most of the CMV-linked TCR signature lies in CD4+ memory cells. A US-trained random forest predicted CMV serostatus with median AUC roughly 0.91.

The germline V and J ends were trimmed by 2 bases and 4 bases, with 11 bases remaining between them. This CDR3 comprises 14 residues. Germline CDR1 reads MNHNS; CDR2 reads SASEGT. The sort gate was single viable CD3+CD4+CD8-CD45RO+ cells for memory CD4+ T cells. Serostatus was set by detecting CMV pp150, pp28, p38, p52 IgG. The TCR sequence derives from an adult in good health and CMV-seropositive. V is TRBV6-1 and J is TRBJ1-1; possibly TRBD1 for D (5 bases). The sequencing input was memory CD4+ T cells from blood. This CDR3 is CASSERKGSTEAFF. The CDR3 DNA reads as TGTGCCAGCAGTGAAAGAAAGGGGTCCACTGAAGCTTTCTTT.